This passage covers 2 T cell receptor beta chains from one sample sequenced in a study of T cell responses to AZD1222 COVID-19 vaccine. Sequencing used immunoSEQ multiplex PCR; TCRdb keeps in-frame clones, though not all of them. The sample yields just under 150,000 clones, around 83% seen once. The sequenced sample was peripheral blood, obtained 28 days after the second AZD1222 dose. These receptors came from an adult who received the AZD1222 COVID-19 vaccine.

The V call is TRBV3-1 (or the pseudogene TRBV3-2), the J call TRBJ2-1, with TRBD2 matching 9 bases. Per the germline V gene, CDR1 is LGHDT and CDR2 is YNNKEL (reference sequence). The CDR3 is 20 amino acids. The V segment lost 1 base and the J segment 4 bases; nucleotides outside the gene matches: 17. CDR3 region: CASSQAVGTSPGLYYNEQFF. CDR3 nucleotides: TGTGCCAGCAGCCAAGCAGTCGGGACTAGCCCCGGCCTATATTACAATGAGCAGTTCTTC.

The chain employs TRBV4-1 and TRBJ1-2; D perhaps matches TRBD1 (6 bases). The CDR3 totals 15 residues. Deletions cut 1 base from V and 2 bases from J, with 11 bases between. The germline V gene has CDR1 MGHRA and CDR2 YSYEKL. The CDR3 protein is CASSQVQGGNYGYTF. The CDR3 DNA is TGCGCCAGCAGCCAAGTACAGGGCGGCAACTATGGCTACACCTTC.